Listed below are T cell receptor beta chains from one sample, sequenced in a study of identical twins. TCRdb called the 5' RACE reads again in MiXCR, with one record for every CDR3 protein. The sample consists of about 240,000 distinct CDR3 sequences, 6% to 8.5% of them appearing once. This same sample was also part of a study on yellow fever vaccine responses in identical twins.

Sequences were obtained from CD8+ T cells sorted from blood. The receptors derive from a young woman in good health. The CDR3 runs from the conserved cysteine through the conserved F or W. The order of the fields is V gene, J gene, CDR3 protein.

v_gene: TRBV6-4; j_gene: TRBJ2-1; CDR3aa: CASSERAYNEQFF
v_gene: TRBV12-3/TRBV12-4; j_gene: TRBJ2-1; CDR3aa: CASSLNRGTYNEQFF
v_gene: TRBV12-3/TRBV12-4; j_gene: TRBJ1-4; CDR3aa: CASSTFTTNEKLFF
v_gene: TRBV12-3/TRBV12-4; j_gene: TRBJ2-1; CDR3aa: CASSQIPLTSGSGEQFF
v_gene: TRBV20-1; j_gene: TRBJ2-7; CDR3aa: CSARQVEPYEQYF
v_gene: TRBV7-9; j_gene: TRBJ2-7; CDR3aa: CASSLPSPPNEQYF
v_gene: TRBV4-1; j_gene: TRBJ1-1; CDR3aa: CASSQVMNTEAFF
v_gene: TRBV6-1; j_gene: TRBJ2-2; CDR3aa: CATHRALAGNTGELFF
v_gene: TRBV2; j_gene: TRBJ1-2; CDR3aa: CASIKTGGYTF
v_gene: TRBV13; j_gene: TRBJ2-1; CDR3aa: CASSLRQGAAEQFF
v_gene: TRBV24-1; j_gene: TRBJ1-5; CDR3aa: CATSDRGGRQPQHF
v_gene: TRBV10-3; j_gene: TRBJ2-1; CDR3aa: CAISDRDRGNNEQFF
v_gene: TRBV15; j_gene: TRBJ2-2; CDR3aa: CATSSVTVNTGELFF
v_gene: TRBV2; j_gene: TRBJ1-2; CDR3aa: CANLLQGGYGYTF
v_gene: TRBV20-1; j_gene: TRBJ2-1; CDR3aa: CSARPGTPFTSSYNEQFF
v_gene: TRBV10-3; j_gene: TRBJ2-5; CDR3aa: CAIKGDSYQETQYF
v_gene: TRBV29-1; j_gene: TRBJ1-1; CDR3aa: CSVEDITEAFF
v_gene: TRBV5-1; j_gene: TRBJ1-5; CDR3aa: CASSLETGKQPQHF
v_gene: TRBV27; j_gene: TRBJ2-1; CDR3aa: CASSSVAGYNEQFF
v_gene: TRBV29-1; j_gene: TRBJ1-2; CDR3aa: CSVEERSGYTF
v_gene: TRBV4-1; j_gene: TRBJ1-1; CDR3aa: CASSQGNDGDTEAFF
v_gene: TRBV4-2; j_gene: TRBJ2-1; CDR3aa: CASSQDSGSSYNEQFF
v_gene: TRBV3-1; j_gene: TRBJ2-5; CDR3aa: CASSQDGEGQQETQYF
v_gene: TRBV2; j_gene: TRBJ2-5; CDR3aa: CASSEVAAQETQYF
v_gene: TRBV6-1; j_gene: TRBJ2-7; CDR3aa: CASSGGREQYF
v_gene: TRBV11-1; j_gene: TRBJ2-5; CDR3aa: CASSLVIRDRQETQYF
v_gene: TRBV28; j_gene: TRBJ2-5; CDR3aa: CASSGIVLQETQYF
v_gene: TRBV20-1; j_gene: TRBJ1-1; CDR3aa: CSAAGGGHTEAFF
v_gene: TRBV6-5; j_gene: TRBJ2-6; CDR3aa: CASSYRQPLISGANVLTF
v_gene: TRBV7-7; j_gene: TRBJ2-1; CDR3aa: CASSRTTGDRDEQFF
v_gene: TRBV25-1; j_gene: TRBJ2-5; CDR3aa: CASSELKTGSGQYF
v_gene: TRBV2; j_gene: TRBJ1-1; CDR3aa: CASSVGATGENTEAFF
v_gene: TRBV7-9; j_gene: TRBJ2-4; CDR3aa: CASSFAGEAKNIQYF
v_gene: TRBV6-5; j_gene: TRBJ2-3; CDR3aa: CASSQDPSPQYF
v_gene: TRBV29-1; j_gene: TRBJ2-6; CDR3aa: CSVWVRLAGSAGANVLTF
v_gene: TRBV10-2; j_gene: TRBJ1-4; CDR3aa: CASSPGTGGEKLFF
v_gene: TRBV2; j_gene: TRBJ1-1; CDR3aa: CASSARATEAFF
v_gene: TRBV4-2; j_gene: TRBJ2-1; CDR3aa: CASSQDPGSGYNEQFF
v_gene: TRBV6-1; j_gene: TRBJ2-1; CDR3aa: CASSPFTSGGGFSEQFF
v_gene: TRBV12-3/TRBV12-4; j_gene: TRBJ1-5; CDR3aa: CASSVLPPGHGGQPQHF
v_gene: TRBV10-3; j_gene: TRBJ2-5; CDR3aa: CATQAREETQYF
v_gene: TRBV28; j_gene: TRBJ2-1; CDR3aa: CASSLTLGGSNEQFF
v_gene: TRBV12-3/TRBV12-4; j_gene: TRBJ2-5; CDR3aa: CASSPDWGETQYF